At least ten counts were recorded for the clone carrying this T cell receptor (beta chain). Unique molecular identifiers were built into the TCRbeta library. In TCRdb, the PCR reads were re-called with MiXCR into one record per CDR3 protein. Of roughly 120,000 distinct CDR3 sequences listed, about 9.3% are singletons. The CDR3 sequence is 17 residues long. Unmatched junction bases numbered 9, after V lost 4 bases and J lost 5 bases. This specimen belongs to a study of T-cell reconstitution after alpha-beta-depleted transplantation in children. The specimen was PBMCs from the stem cell graft donor, collected from the stem cell graft. The TCR sequence derives from a human donor who donated a stem cell graft to a child with acute lymphoblastic leukemia. This chain uses TRBV12-3 or TRBV12-4 with TRBJ2-2, with 11 positions matching TRBD1. The CDR3 DNA follows: TGTGCCAGCAGTTGGCTCACCGGGACAGGGGGAACCGGGGAGCTGTTTTTT. Translation: CASSWLTGTGGTGELFF.